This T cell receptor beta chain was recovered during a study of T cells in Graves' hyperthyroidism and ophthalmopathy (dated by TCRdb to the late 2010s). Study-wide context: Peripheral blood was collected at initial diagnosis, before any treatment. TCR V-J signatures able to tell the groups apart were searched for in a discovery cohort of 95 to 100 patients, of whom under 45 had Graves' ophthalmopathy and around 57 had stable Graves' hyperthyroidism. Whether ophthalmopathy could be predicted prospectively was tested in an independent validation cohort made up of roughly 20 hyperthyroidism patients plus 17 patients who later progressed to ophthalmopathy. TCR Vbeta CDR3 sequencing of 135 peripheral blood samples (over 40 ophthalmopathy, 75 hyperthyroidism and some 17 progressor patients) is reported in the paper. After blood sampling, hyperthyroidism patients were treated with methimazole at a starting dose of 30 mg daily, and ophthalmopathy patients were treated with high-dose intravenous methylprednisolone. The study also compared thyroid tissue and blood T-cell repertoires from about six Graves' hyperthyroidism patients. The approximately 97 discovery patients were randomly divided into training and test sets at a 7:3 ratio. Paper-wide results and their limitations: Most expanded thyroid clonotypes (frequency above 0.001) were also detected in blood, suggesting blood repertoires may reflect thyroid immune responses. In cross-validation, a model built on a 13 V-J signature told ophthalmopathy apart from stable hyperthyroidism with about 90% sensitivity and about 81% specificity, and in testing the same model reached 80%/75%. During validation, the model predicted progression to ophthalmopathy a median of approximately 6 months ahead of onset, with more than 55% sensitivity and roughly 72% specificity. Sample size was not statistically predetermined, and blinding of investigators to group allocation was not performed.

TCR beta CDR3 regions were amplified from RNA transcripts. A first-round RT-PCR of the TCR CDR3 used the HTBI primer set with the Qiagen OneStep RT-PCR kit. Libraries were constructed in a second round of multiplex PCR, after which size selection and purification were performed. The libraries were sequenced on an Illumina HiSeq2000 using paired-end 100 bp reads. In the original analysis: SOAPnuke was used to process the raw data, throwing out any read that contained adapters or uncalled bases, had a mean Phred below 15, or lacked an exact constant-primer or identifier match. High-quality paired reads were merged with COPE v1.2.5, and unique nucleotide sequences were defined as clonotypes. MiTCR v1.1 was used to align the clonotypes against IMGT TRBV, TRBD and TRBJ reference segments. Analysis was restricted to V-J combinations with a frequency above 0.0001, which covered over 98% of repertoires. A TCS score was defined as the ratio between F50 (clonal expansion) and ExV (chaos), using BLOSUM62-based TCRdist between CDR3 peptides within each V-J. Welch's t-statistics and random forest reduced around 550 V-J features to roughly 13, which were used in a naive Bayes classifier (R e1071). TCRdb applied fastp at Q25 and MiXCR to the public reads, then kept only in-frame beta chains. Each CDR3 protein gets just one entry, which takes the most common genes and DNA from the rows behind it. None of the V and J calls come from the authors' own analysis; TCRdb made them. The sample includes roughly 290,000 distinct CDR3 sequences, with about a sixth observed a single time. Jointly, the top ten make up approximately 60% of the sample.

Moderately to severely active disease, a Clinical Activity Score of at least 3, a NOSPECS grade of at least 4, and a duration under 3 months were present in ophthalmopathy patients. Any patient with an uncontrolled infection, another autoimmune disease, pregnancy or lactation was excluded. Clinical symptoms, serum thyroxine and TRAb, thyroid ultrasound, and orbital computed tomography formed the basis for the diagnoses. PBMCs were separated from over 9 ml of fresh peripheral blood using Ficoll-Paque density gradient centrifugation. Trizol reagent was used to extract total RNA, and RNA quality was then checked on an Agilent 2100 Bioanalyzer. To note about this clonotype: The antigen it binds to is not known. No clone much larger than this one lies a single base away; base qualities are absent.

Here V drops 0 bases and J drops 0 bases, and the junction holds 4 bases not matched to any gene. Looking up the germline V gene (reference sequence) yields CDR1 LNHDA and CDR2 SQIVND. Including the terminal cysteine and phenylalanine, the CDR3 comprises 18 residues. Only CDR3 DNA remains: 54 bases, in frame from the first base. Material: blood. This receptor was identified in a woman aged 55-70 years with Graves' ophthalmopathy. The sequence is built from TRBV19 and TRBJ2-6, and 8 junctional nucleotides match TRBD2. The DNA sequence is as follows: TGTGCCAGTAGTATAGACGCGGGGGGAATCTCTGGGGCCAACGTCCTGACTTTC. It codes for CASSIDAGGISGANVLTF.